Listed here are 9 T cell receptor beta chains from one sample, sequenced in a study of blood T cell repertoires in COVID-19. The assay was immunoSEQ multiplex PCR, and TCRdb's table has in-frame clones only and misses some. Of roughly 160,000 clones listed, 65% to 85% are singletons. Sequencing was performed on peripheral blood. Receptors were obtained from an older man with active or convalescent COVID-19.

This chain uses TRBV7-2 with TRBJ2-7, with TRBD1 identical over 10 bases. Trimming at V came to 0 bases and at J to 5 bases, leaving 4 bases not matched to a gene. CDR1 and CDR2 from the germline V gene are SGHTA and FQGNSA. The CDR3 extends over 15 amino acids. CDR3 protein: CASSLAGTGVDEQYF. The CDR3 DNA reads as TGTGCCAGCAGCTTAGCTGGGACAGGGGTGGACGAGCAGTACTTC.

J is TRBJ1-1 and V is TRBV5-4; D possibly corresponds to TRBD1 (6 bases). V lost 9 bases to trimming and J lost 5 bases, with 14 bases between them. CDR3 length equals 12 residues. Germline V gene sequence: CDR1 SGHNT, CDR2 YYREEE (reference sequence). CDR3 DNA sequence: TGTGCCACTGGCAGGGGTTGGACTGAAGCTTTCTTT. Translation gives CATGRGWTEAFF.

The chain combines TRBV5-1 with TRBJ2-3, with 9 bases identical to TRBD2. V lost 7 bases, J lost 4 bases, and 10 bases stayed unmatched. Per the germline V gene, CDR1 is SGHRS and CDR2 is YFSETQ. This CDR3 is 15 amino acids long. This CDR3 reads CASRHVVAGADTQYF. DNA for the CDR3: TGCGCCAGCCGGCATGTGGTAGCGGGGGCAGATACGCAGTATTTT.

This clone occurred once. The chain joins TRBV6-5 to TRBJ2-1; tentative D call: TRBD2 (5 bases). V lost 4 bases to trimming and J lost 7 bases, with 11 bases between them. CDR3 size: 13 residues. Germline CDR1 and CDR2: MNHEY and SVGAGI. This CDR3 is CASSSDGENEQFF. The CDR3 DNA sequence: TGTGCCAGCAGTTCGGACGGGGAGAATGAGCAGTTCTTC.

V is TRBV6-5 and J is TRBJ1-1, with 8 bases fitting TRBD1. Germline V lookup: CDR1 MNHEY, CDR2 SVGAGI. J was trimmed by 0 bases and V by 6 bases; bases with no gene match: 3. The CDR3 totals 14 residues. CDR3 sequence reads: CASRWTGMNTEAFF. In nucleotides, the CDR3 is TGTGCCAGCAGATGGACAGGGATGAACACTGAAGCTTTCTTT.

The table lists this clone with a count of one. The CDR3: CASSRTGINQPQHF. DNA for the CDR3: TGTGCCAGTAGCAGGACAGGGATTAATCAGCCCCAGCATTTT. The J gene is TRBJ1-5, the V gene TRBV19, with 8 bases lining up with TRBD1. This CDR3 spans 14 amino acids. V was clipped by 6 bases and J by 4 bases; unmatched bases: 5. CDR1 and CDR2 (germline): LNHDA, SQIVND (reference sequence). Full variable domain (outside the CDR3, taken from reference TRBV19 and TRBJ1-5): DGGITQSPKYLFRKEGQNVTLSCEQNLNHDAMYWYRQDPGQGLRLIYYSQIVNDFQKGDIAEGYSVSREKKESFPLTVTSAQKNPTAFYLCASSRTGINQPQHFGDGTRLSIL.

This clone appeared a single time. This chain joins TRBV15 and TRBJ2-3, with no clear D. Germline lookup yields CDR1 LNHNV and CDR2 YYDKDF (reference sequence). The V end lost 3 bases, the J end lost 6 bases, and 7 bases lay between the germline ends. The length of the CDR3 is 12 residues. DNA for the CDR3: TGTGCCACCAGCAGGGCATGGGATACGCAGTATTTT. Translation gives CATSRAWDTQYF. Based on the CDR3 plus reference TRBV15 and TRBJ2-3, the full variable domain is DAMVIQNPRYQVTQFGKPVTLSCSQTLNHNVMYWYQQKSSQAPKLLFHYYDKDFNNEADTPDNFQSRRPNTSFCFLDIRSPGLGDTAMYLCATSRAWDTQYFGPGTRLTVL.

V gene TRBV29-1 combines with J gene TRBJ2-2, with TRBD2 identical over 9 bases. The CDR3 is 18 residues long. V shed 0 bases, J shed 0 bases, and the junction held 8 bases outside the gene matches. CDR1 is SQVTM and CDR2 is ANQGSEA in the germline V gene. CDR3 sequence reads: CSVEDAGGTATNTGELFF. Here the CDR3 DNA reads TGCAGCGTTGAAGATGCGGGGGGGACAGCAACGAACACCGGGGAGCTGTTTTTT.

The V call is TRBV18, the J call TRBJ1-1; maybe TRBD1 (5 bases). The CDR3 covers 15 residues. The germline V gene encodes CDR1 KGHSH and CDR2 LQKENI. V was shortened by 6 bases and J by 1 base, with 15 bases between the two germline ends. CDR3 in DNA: TGTGCCAGCTCCCTCGCAGGGCGGAGGAACACTGAAGCTTTCTTT. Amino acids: CASSLAGRRNTEAFF.